The following is a T cell receptor (beta chain) sequence with its context. The sample comes from a study of blood T cell repertoires in COVID-19. Overall study context: Italy, Spain and the United States were the sources of the convalescent and acute COVID-19 samples.

In the original analysis: From reference gene primer amplification, estimates of nucleated cell counts were derived. TCRdb's copy holds only in-frame clones and misses some; the assay was immunoSEQ multiplex PCR. Clonal size and the V and J genes are those of that table, whereas D and trimming came from the DNA. The sample holds under 65,000 clones, 85% to 90% seen once. The CDR3 runs 16 residues. Per germline, CDR1 SGHTS and CDR2 YDEGEE. V was clipped by 0 bases and J by 4 bases, with 17 bases between them. The TCR sequence derives from a man in his 60s with acute or convalescent COVID-19. The specimen sequenced was peripheral blood. V gene TRBV5-8 combines with J gene TRBJ2-7, with D uncertain. CDR3 in amino acids: CASSLADGWMSYEQYF. CDR3 nucleotide sequence: TGTGCCAGCAGCTTGGCCGACGGGTGGATGTCGTACGAGCAGTACTTC.